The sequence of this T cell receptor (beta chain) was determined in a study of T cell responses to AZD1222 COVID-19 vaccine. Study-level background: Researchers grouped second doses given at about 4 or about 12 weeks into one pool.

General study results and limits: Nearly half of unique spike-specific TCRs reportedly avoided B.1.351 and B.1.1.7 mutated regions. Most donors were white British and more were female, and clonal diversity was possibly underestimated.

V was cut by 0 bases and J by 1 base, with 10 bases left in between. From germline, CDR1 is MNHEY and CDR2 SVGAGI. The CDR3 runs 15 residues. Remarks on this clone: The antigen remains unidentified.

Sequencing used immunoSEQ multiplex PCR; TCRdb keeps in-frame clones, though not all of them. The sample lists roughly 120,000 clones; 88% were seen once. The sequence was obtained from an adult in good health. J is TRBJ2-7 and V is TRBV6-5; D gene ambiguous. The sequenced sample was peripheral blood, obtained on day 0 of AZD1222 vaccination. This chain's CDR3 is CASSYSVLPSYEQYF. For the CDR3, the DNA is TGTGCCAGCAGTTACTCGGTACTCCCTTCCTACGAGCAGTACTTC.